This TCR beta chain stems from a study of T cell responses to AZD1222 COVID-19 vaccine. Study conclusions and caveats: The donors showed a predominance of white British ancestry and of females, with possible underestimation of clonal diversity.

To note about this clone: Antigen specificity is unknown.

The repertoire was sequenced with immunoSEQ multiplex PCR; TCRdb's copy has only in-frame clones and lacks some. The repertoire has 100,000 or so clones, roughly 89% of them found once; the top ten carry around 15%. The CDR3 has 14 residues. After removal of 2 bases from V and 4 bases from J, the junction contained 0 bases not matched to a gene. Germline V gene lookup returns CDR1 MNHEY and CDR2 SVGEGT. Sequenced here: peripheral blood, sampled on day 0 of AZD1222 vaccination. The sequence came from an adult in good health. The chain recombines TRBV6-2 or TRBV6-3 with TRBJ2-3; 10 positions match TRBD2. The CDR3 sequence is CASSYGTSADTQYF. The CDR3 DNA is TGTGCCAGCAGTTACGGGACTAGCGCAGATACGCAGTATTTT.